This T cell receptor beta chain was found in a study of blood T cells in healthy people across ages. CDR3 size: 16 residues. Losses at the gene ends were 6 bases for V and 7 bases for J; bases not matched to a gene: 12. Germline values: CDR1 MNHEY, CDR2 SVGEGT. Then a second PCR, running about 6 to 11 cycles, was carried out with a sample-barcoded 5' primer and a J-beta primer mix. TCRdb reprocessed the 5' RACE reads with MiXCR, giving one entry per CDR3 protein. The sample records approximately 800,000 distinct CDR3 sequences, roughly three fifths being singletons. The source material was blood. This TCR was recovered from a man between 35 and 55 years old in good health. The V gene is TRBV6-2 or TRBV6-3, the J gene TRBJ1-6; 7 nucleotides align to TRBD1. CDR3 in amino acids: CASSRTTGAENSPLHF. The CDR3 DNA reads TGTGCCAGCAGCAGAACTACAGGGGCGGAGAATTCACCCCTCCACTTT.